These T cell receptor beta chains were read from a single sample in a study of T cells in Graves' hyperthyroidism and ophthalmopathy. One entry per CDR3 protein results from TCRdb running MiXCR on the multiplex PCR reads. The sample includes hundreds of thousands of distinct CDR3 sequences, around 15% of them seen just once. The sample comprised blood. Receptor source: a woman aged 30 to 39 with Graves' hyperthyroidism. The CDR3 runs from the conserved cysteine through the conserved F or W. D genes are given only for firm matches. Clone size is stated in some rows and not others, as once, few, many or a class when expanded.

clone_size | d_call | j_call | v_call | cdr3_aa | cdr3_nt
- | - | TRBJ2-5 | TRBV30 | CAWSPDGPLQETQYF | TGTGCCTGGAGCCCTGACGGTCCCCTCCAAGAGACCCAGTACTTC
few | - | TRBJ1-2 | TRBV28 | CASSLSVDFGYGYTF | TGTGCCAGCAGTTTAAGTGTGGATTTCGGCTATGGCTACACCTTC
once | - | TRBJ1-2 | TRBV7-9 | CASGFESGYTF | TGTGCCAGCGGCTTTGAGAGTGGCTACACCTTC
many | - | TRBJ2-5 | TRBV10-3 | CAISESNVQETQYF | TGTGCCATCAGTGAGTCGAACGTCCAAGAGACCCAGTACTTC
few | TRBD1 | TRBJ2-2 | TRBV5-1 | CASSPKPFSGQGDTGELFF | TGCGCCAGCAGCCCTAAACCCTTTTCGGGACAGGGAGACACCGGGGAGCTGTTTTTT
many | - | TRBJ2-7 | TRBV6-2/TRBV6-3 | CASSYLGQVYEQYF | TGTGCCAGCAGTTACTTGGGCCAAGTCTACGAGCAGTACTTC
few | - | TRBJ2-2 | TRBV7-9 | CASGSPGELFF | TGTGCCAGCGGTTCTCCCGGGGAGCTGTTTTTT
many | - | TRBJ2-7 | TRBV2 | CASSEAGALYEQYF | TGTGCCAGCAGTGAAGCAGGCGCCCTCTACGAGCAGTACTTC
- | TRBD1 | TRBJ2-5 | TRBV5-1 | CASSDRATQETQYF | TGCGCCAGCTCGGACAGGGCGACCCAAGAGACCCAGTACTTC
many | - | TRBJ2-1 | TRBV28 | CASSRLEGYNEQFF | TGTGCCAGCAGCCGCCTTGAGGGGTACAATGAGCAGTTCTTC
few | TRBD2 | TRBJ2-5 | TRBV20-1 | CSARRASGPPQYF | TGCAGTGCTAGACGGGCTAGCGGACCGCCCCAGTACTTC
- | - | TRBJ1-6 | TRBV20-1 | CSASETSNSPLHF | TGCAGTGCTAGTGAGACGTCCAATTCACCCCTCCACTTT
- | - | TRBJ2-7 | TRBV3-1 | CASSQGRVIYEQYF | TGTGCCAGCAGCCAAGGAAGGGTAATATACGAGCAGTACTTC
- | TRBD1 | TRBJ2-2 | TRBV25-1 | CASSETGGNTGELFF | TGTGCCAGCAGTGAAACAGGGGGCAACACCGGGGAGCTGTTTTTT
- | - | TRBJ2-3 | TRBV4-1 | CASSRQISTDTQYF | TGCGCCAGCAGCCGACAGATTAGCACAGATACGCAGTATTTT
- | - | TRBJ2-2 | TRBV5-1 | CASRTLASGTANTGELFF | TGCGCCAGCCGCACTCTCGCATCCGGGACTGCGAACACCGGGGAGCTGTTTTTT
many | - | TRBJ2-1 | TRBV28 | CASRIQGNEQFF | TGTGCCAGCAGGATACAGGGTAATGAGCAGTTCTTC
many | - | TRBJ2-5 | TRBV12-3/TRBV12-4 | CASSLRTLSGGNIETQYF | TGTGCCAGCAGCCTCCGCACCTTATCCGGAGGTAATATAGAGACCCAGTACTTC
few | - | TRBJ2-7 | TRBV7-2 | CASGAGIEDEQYF | TGTGCCAGCGGGGCGGGGATAGAGGACGAGCAGTACTTC
- | - | TRBJ2-1 | TRBV6-1 | CASETGTDYNEQFF | TGTGCCAGCGAAACCGGGACGGATTACAATGAGCAGTTCTTC
- | TRBD2 | TRBJ2-1 | TRBV2 | CASSEWLAGVGQQFF | TGTGCCAGCAGTGAATGGCTAGCGGGAGTAGGGCAGCAGTTCTTC
many | - | TRBJ2-3 | TRBV6-2/TRBV6-3 | CASSLNALGDTQYF | TGTGCCAGCAGTCTCAACGCTCTTGGAGATACGCAGTATTTT
many | - | TRBJ2-1 | TRBV28 | CASSFGNGNEQFF | TGTGCCAGCAGTTTTGGTAATGGCAATGAGCAGTTCTTC
- | - | TRBJ2-2 | TRBV5-1 | CASSLSAYNTGELFF | TGCGCCAGCAGCTTGTCAGCTTACAACACCGGGGAGCTGTTTTTT
many | TRBD1 | TRBJ1-5 | TRBV30 | CAWKGQGVQPQHF | TGTGCCTGGAAGGGGCAGGGGGTTCAGCCCCAGCATTTT
many | TRBD1 | TRBJ1-2 | TRBV7-3 | CASSRGTGDGYTF | TGTGCCAGCAGCCGCGGGACAGGGGATGGCTACACCTTC
- | - | TRBJ1-6 | TRBV11-2 | CASSLREKLDF | TGTGCCAGCAGCTTAAGGGAGAAATTGGACTTT
many | TRBD1 | TRBJ1-2 | TRBV20-1 | CSPGRLHRGENYGYTF | TGCAGCCCTGGCCGATTACACAGGGGGGAGAACTATGGCTACACCTTC
many | - | TRBJ1-1 | TRBV7-8 | CASSLASTEAFF | TGTGCCAGCAGCTTAGCAAGCACTGAAGCTTTCTTT
few | - | TRBJ1-5 | TRBV24-1 | CATSDPGGGPNQPQHF | TGTGCCACCAGTGACCCGGGGGGAGGACCTAATCAGCCCCAGCATTTT
few | TRBD2 | TRBJ2-5 | TRBV27 | CASSFGLAVQETQYF | TGTGCCAGCAGTTTCGGGCTAGCGGTACAAGAGACCCAGTACTTC
many | - | TRBJ1-1 | TRBV3-1 | CASSPDSMNTEAFF | TGTGCCAGCAGCCCAGACAGCATGAACACTGAAGCTTTCTTT
- | - | TRBJ2-7 | TRBV10-3 | CAISESGYEQYF | TGTGCCATCAGTGAGTCGGGGTACGAGCAGTACTTC
many | TRBD2 | TRBJ2-1 | TRBV12-3/TRBV12-4 | CAQGGSNRYNEQFF | TGTGCCCAGGGCGGGAGTAATCGCTACAATGAGCAGTTCTTC
many | - | TRBJ1-5 | TRBV6-2/TRBV6-3 | CASSYLGQNQPQHF | TGTGCCAGCAGTTACCTCGGACAGAATCAGCCCCAGCATTTT
many | TRBD1 | TRBJ2-7 | TRBV27 | CASSLSLYRGIAYEQYF | TGTGCCAGCAGTTTATCCCTCTACAGGGGTATAGCCTACGAGCAGTACTTC
- | - | TRBJ2-5 | TRBV7-2 | CASSLAAVQETQYF | TGTGCCAGCAGCTTAGCAGCGGTTCAAGAGACCCAGTACTTC
few | - | TRBJ2-3 | TRBV9 | CASSSEGQITDTQYF | TGTGCCAGCAGCTCGGAGGGACAGATCACAGATACGCAGTATTTT
- | - | TRBJ2-1 | TRBV27 | CASRETDRRKLTYNEQFF | TGTGCCAGCAGGGAAACTGACAGGAGAAAGTTAACCTACAATGAGCAGTTCTTC
many | TRBD1 | TRBJ1-6 | TRBV6-5 | CASSPPGQGDNSPLHF | TGTGCCAGCAGTCCCCCCGGACAGGGGGACAATTCACCCCTCCACTTT
- | - | TRBJ1-5 | TRBV19 | CASSWGGHQPQHF | TGTGCCAGTAGCTGGGGTGGTCATCAGCCCCAGCATTTT
many | TRBD1 | TRBJ1-2 | TRBV5-1 | CASSLGLGQGDGYTF | TGCGCCAGCAGCTTGGGCCTTGGACAGGGGGATGGCTACACCTTC
many | - | TRBJ2-3 | TRBV20-1 | CSARVDVPLTGTQYF | TGCAGTGCTAGAGTAGACGTCCCCCTTACGGGTACGCAGTATTTT
few | TRBD2 | TRBJ2-2 | TRBV9 | CASSVGLAGGETGELFF | TGTGCCAGCAGCGTAGGATTAGCGGGAGGAGAAACCGGGGAGCTGTTTTTT
many | - | TRBJ1-3 | TRBV3-1 | CASSQGSSSSGNTIYF | TGTGCCAGCAGCCAAGGATCTTCGAGCTCTGGAAACACCATATATTTT